This T cell receptor (beta chain) was identified during a study of T cells in Graves' hyperthyroidism and ophthalmopathy. This clonotype has a handful of counts. Its antigen is not identified. The PBMCs had their origin in 10 ml of fresh peripheral blood. General study points: The model forecast ophthalmopathy, anticipating it by a median around 6.5 months before onset. In the analysis, a 13 V-J model separated ophthalmopathy from stable hyperthyroidism. Blood held most thyroid clonotypes expanded above 0.001 frequency.

CDR1 and CDR2 from the germline V gene are KGHDR and SFDVKD. The CDR3 sequence is 12 residues long. The V and J ends lost 1 base and 6 bases respectively, with 2 bases between them. The investigators amplified TCR beta CDR3 regions from RNA transcripts. HTBI primers were used for first-round RT-PCR of the TCR CDR3. One entry per CDR3 protein, called by TCRdb with MiXCR from the multiplex PCR reads. The data hold about 290,000 distinct CDR3 sequences, with roughly an eighth observed a single time. This clonotype was obtained from a woman aged 40 to 50 with Graves' hyperthyroidism. This sequence joins TRBV24-1 and TRBJ2-2; no clear D. Sample: blood. This chain's CDR3 is CATSDLAGELFF. DNA for the CDR3: TGTGCCACCAGTGATTTAGCCGGGGAGCTGTTTTTT.